The following is a T cell receptor beta chain sequence with its context. An end of the junction does not agree with germline; a read error may underlie this. The protocol was immunoSEQ multiplex PCR, while the TCRdb copy is restricted to in-frame clones and leaves out a portion. The sample has 95,000 to 150,000 clones, 60% to 80% seen once; the top ten hold 6%. This record belongs to a study of blood T cell repertoires in COVID-19. The CDR3 contains 10 residues. Germline CDR1 reads MNHNY; CDR2 reads SVGAGI (reference sequence). The clonotype was recovered from a man at least 80 years old with COVID-19, enrolled during active disease. Sequenced: peripheral blood. The chain combines TRBV6-6 with TRBJ1-1; D gene uncertain. The CDR3 coding sequence is TGTGCCAGCAGTTACACTAAAGCTTTCTTT. This sequence encodes CASSYTKAFF.